This T cell receptor beta chain was sequenced for a study of blood T cell repertoires in COVID-19. Looking at the study overall: From the United States, Italy and Spain came samples of acute and convalescent COVID-19. In each case, the material was cDNA or gDNA derived from T cells, B-cell-depleted T cells, or PBMCs.

The authors' processing: Scientists estimated how many nucleated cells there were by amplifying reference gene primers. Method: immunoSEQ multiplex PCR; TCRdb's copy keeps in-frame clones and lacks some. V, J and clone size reflect that table, while D and trimming were determined from the DNA. The sample carries about 130,000 clones, about 87% recorded once. Trimming at V came to 3 bases and at J to 9 bases, leaving 9 bases not matched to a gene. The CDR3 length is 14 residues. Per the germline V gene, CDR1 is SGHRS and CDR2 is YFSETQ. Sequenced material: peripheral blood. The sequence came from an older woman with acute or convalescent COVID-19. The rearrangement uses TRBV5-1 and TRBJ2-1; the match to TRBD1 covers 7 bases. The CDR3 coding sequence is TGCGCCAGCAGCTCCGGGACAGCTAAAGGTGAGCAGTTCTTC. It codes for CASSSGTAKGEQFF.